These 29 T cell receptor beta chains originate from one sample sequenced in a study of blood T cell repertoires in COVID-19. Produced via immunoSEQ multiplex PCR; TCRdb's table is partial and in-frame only. The sample holds tens of thousands of clones, around 81% seen once. Sequenced input: peripheral blood. These receptors all stem from a man aged 50-59 years with active COVID-19.

The chain is built from TRBV7-9 and TRBJ1-3, with TRBD1 identical over 9 bases. V lost 5 bases and J lost 4; bases outside the gene matches: 6. From germline, CDR1 is SEHNR and CDR2 FQNEAQ (reference sequence). The CDR3 length is 15 residues. The CDR3 DNA reads TGTGCCAGCAGCCCCCGGGGACAGGGCGGAAACACCATATATTTT. Its translation is CASSPRGQGGNTIYF.

This chain uses TRBV2 with TRBJ1-3; the D is unclear. The CDR3 has 16 amino acids. CDR1 is SNHLY and CDR2 is FYNNEI in the germline V gene. Trimming pared 6 bases from V and 2 bases from J, leaving 17 bases between. The CDR3 is CASRGWTVLTGNTIYF. Here the CDR3 DNA reads TGTGCCAGCAGGGGATGGACTGTCCTCACTGGAAACACCATATATTTT.

The chain links TRBV14 to TRBJ2-7; 7 bases fit TRBD1. V trimming: 9 bases; J trimming: 3 bases; junction bases outside the gene matches: 8. The germline V gene encodes CDR1 SGHDN and CDR2 FVKESK. This CDR3 region has 13 residues. In nucleotides, the CDR3 is TGTGCCAGTCAACCCGGGGACAGCTACGAGCAGTACTTC. This encodes CASQPGDSYEQYF.

The chain has TRBV7-2 and TRBJ2-1; TRBD2 agrees at 16 bases. Per germline, CDR1 SGHTA and CDR2 FQGNSA. V gave up 1 base and J gave up 15 bases; unmatched junction bases: 9. The CDR3 totals 16 residues. The CDR3 DNA reads as TGTGCCAGCAGCTTAGGAGCCGGGACTAGCGGGGGGGCTTGGTTCTTC. Translation: CASSLGAGTSGGAWFF. Variable domain in full (rest from reference TRBV7-2 and TRBJ2-1): GAGVSQSPSNKVTEKGKDVELRCDPISGHTALYWYRQSLGQGLEFLIYFQGNSAPDKSGLPSDRFSAERTGGSVSTLTIQRTQQEDSAVYLCASSLGAGTSGGAWFFGPGTRLTVL.

The genes are TRBV7-2 and TRBJ2-7, with a tentative D call TRBD1 (5 bases). The germline gives CDR1 SGHTA, CDR2 FQGNSA. The CDR3 is made up of 13 amino acids. Trimming pared 3 bases from V and 4 bases from J, leaving 10 bases between. This CDR3 reads CASSFGHRYEQYF. The DNA for the CDR3 is TGTGCCAGCAGCTTCGGACACCGATACGAGCAGTACTTC.

This clone was seen just once. The chain combines TRBV4-1 with TRBJ1-6; TRBD1 agrees at 7 bases. Looked up from germline, CDR1 is MGHRA and CDR2 is YSYEKL. The J segment lost 9 bases and the V segment lost 3 bases, leaving 11 bases of the junction unmatched. This CDR3 contains 16 residues. In DNA, the CDR3 is TGCGCCAGCAGCCACAACAGGGGAAAGAATTCTTCACCCCTCCACTTT. Its protein product is CASSHNRGKNSSPLHF.

This chain joins TRBV6-2 or TRBV6-3 and TRBJ2-1; D ambiguous. This CDR3 is 14 amino acids long. V gave up 0 bases and J gave up 4 bases, with 7 bases separating them. Germline lookup yields CDR1 MNHEY and CDR2 SVGEGT. The CDR3 loop reads CASSYSLDYNEQFF. In DNA form, the CDR3 reads TGTGCCAGCAGTTACTCACTCGATTACAATGAGCAGTTCTTC.

The chain couples TRBV2 to TRBJ2-1, with 9 bases identical to TRBD2. The CDR3 totals 15 residues. J gave up 2 bases and V 5 bases, and 4 bases lay outside the gene matches. Germline assignment: CDR1 SNHLY and CDR2 FYNNEI. CDR3 sequence: CASSIAGATYNEQFF. CDR3 in DNA: TGTGCCAGCAGTATAGCGGGAGCCACCTACAATGAGCAGTTCTTC.

V and J are TRBV23-1 and TRBJ1-1; 9 bases are shared with TRBD1. TRBV23-1 is noted as an ORF with a role that remains uncertain. This CDR3 is built from 16 residues. Trimming cost V 2 bases and J 2 bases; bases outside gene matches: 6. CDR3 sequence: CASSQRQGGSNTEAFF. CDR3 DNA sequence: TGCGCCAGCAGTCAACGACAGGGGGGATCTAACACTGAAGCTTTCTTT.

This clone has more than one count but fewer than ten. V and J are TRBV3-1 (or the pseudogene TRBV3-2) and TRBJ1-5, with 8 nucleotides matching TRBD1. The CDR3 consists of 17 residues. The trim removed 5 bases at V and 0 bases at J, leaving 9 bases unmatched. Germline V gene data show CDR1 as LGHDT and CDR2 as YNNKEL (reference sequence). CDR3 coding DNA: TGTGCCAGCAGCGAGGGGACAGGAGATTTTAGCAATCAGCCCCAGCATTTT. Amino acids: CASSEGTGDFSNQPQHF.

This clone appeared once. The rearrangement uses TRBV6-1 and TRBJ2-3; 8 bases fit TRBD2. Germline CDR1 and CDR2: MNHNS and SASEGT. Unmatched junction bases numbered 15, after V lost 3 bases and J lost 1 base. The CDR3 spans 19 residues. The CDR3, as DNA: TGTGCCAGCAGTGACGTTGTATCGGGGGGGCCTCGTCGCACAGATACGCAGTATTTT. It translates to CASSDVVSGGPRRTDTQYF.

The chain combines TRBV5-1 with TRBJ2-7; tentatively, D is TRBD1 (5 bases). Trimming took 4 bases from V and 3 from J, leaving 20 bases between them. Looked up from germline, CDR1 is SGHRS and CDR2 is YFSETQ. This CDR3 contains 16 residues. This chain's CDR3 is CASSRDARANSYEQYF. The CDR3 bases are TGCGCCAGCAGCCGTGATGCCAGGGCGAATAGCTACGAGCAGTACTTC.

The chain recombines TRBV5-1 with TRBJ2-1; TRBD2 matches 10 bases. CDR3 length: 16 residues. Per germline, CDR1 SGHRS and CDR2 YFSETQ. With 3 bases clipped from V and 6 bases from J, the junction kept 9 bases outside the gene matches. CDR3 loop: CASSYGTSGTLNEQFF. CDR3 sequence (DNA): TGCGCCAGCAGCTACGGAACTAGCGGGACACTCAATGAGCAGTTCTTC.

The V and J genes are TRBV29-1 and TRBJ2-7; 8 nucleotides match TRBD1. Trimming cost V 5 bases and J 2 bases; bases outside gene matches: 2. CDR3 length: 12 amino acids. Germline V gives CDR1 SQVTM, CDR2 ANQGSEA. CDR3 protein: CSVTGGTYEQYF. For the CDR3, the DNA is TGCAGCGTTACAGGGGGGACCTACGAGCAGTACTTC.

This clone has a single count. The V and J genes are TRBV5-1 and TRBJ1-2, with 9 positions matching TRBD1. V lost 7 bases to trimming and J lost 2 bases; unmatched junction nucleotides: 9. There are 15 residues in the CDR3. Germline loops: CDR1 SGHRS, CDR2 YFSETQ. In DNA form, the CDR3 reads TGCGCCAGCGACGCCTCCGGGACAGGGAACTATGGCTACACCTTC. It codes for CASDASGTGNYGYTF.

This clone was seen more than once but under ten times. The V gene is TRBV25-1, the J gene TRBJ2-7; TRBD2 agrees at 12 bases. The CDR3 consists of 14 residues. V lost 5 bases to trimming and J lost 6 bases; unmatched junction nucleotides: 5. Germline loops: CDR1 MGHDK, CDR2 SYGVNS. DNA of the CDR3: TGTGCCAGCAGTCGACTAGCGGGAGTTTCCGAGCAGTACTTC. Encoded protein: CASSRLAGVSEQYF.

The chain links TRBV6-2 or TRBV6-3 to TRBJ1-2; no definite D call. This CDR3 has 15 amino acids. Trimming left V 2 bases short and J 4 bases short, with 14 bases between. CDR1 and CDR2 from the germline V gene are MNHEY and SVGEGT. In DNA form, the CDR3 reads TGTGCCAGCAGTTACGGGCGGGGAGAGGGCTATGGCTACACCTTC. It encodes CASSYGRGEGYGYTF.

V gene TRBV4-1 combines with J gene TRBJ2-7; maybe TRBD1 (5 bases). The CDR3 extends over 13 amino acids. From germline, CDR1 is MGHRA and CDR2 YSYEKL. V was shortened by 4 bases and J by 6 bases, with 13 bases between the two germline ends. DNA of the CDR3: TGCGCCAGCAGCCCCGGACAAAGGCCCGAGCAGTACTTC. As protein: CASSPGQRPEQYF.

The CDR3: CASRGTISNQPQHF. CDR3 DNA sequence: TGTGCCAGTAGGGGGACAATTAGCAATCAGCCCCAGCATTTT. The chain combines TRBV19 with TRBJ1-5; D might be TRBD1 (6 bases). Trimming shortened V by 6 bases and J by 0 bases, and 9 bases separated the two germline ends. The germline gives CDR1 LNHDA, CDR2 SQIVND (reference sequence). This CDR3 is 14 amino acids long.

The J gene is TRBJ2-1, the V gene TRBV30; D is undetermined. This CDR3 comprises 12 residues. The germline gives CDR1 GTSNPN, CDR2 SVGIG (reference sequence). The CDR3 DNA is TGTGGGGCGACACGAGAGTACAATGAGCAGTTCTTC. It specifies CGATREYNEQFF.

The chain combines TRBV7-8 with TRBJ1-2; D gene uncertain. The CDR3 has 18 residues. Germline loops: CDR1 SGHVS, CDR2 FQNEAQ. Trimming took off 1 base at V and 2 bases at J, with 20 bases between the two ends. Here the CDR3 reads CASSLVRVSLNTNYGYTF. The CDR3 DNA reads TGTGCCAGCAGCTTAGTTCGGGTCTCCCTGAACACAAACTATGGCTACACCTTC.

The V call is TRBV5-6, the J call TRBJ2-4, with D perhaps TRBD2 (5 bases). The CDR3 totals 13 residues. The V gene's germline CDR1 is SGHDT and CDR2 YYEEEE. Trimming cost V 0 bases and J 8 bases, with 9 bases left between them. The CDR3 nucleotides are TGTGCCAGCAGCTTGGGGGGAGTGTACATTCAGTACTTC. This codes for CASSLGGVYIQYF.

This chain connects TRBV7-2 to TRBJ2-1; 7 nucleotides align to TRBD1. With V trimmed by 0 bases and J by 4 bases, 15 bases remained unmatched. Germline V gene data show CDR1 as SGHTA and CDR2 as FQGNSA. This CDR3 comprises 19 residues. The CDR3 region is CASSLARTDEGARYNEQFF. DNA of the CDR3: TGTGCCAGCAGCTTAGCAAGGACCGACGAGGGGGCCCGGTACAATGAGCAGTTCTTC.

The chain has TRBV12-5 and TRBJ1-5; tentatively, D is TRBD1 (5 bases). This CDR3 has 16 residues. The V end was cut by 5 bases, the J end by 1 base, with 15 bases between. Germline CDR1 and CDR2: LGHNT and FRNRAP. The CDR3 DNA reads as TGTGCTAGTGGTATGTACAAGGGGTTAAGCAATCAGCCCCAGCATTTT. The encoded protein is CASGMYKGLSNQPQHF.

V is TRBV7-9 and J is TRBJ2-3; maybe TRBD2 (6 bases). V was shortened by 6 bases and J by 1 base, with 8 bases between the two germline ends. Germline CDR1 is SEHNR and CDR2 is FQNEAQ (reference sequence). The CDR3 has 13 residues. CDR3 sequence (DNA): TGTGCCAGCAGGACGGGGGGCACAGATACGCAGTATTTT. Encoded protein: CASRTGGTDTQYF.

V usage is TRBV5-4 and J usage is TRBJ2-2, with 14 nucleotides matching TRBD2. The V gene's germline CDR1 is SGHNT and CDR2 YYREEE (reference sequence). The CDR3 runs to 17 residues. J gave up 7 bases and V 4 bases, and 9 bases lay outside the gene matches. The chain's CDR3 is CASSPPGLAGARGELFF. As DNA, the CDR3 is TGTGCCAGCAGCCCACCGGGACTAGCGGGAGCTCGCGGGGAGCTGTTTTTT.

V and J are TRBV29-1 and TRBJ1-3, with TRBD1 matching over 10 bases. The junction had 5 bases not matched to a gene; V was cut back by 3 bases and J by 3 bases. This CDR3 region has 15 residues. Germline V gene sequence: CDR1 SQVTM, CDR2 ANQGSEA. CDR3 protein: CSVDSGQGGGNTIYF. The CDR3 DNA reads as TGCAGCGTTGACTCCGGACAGGGGGGTGGAAACACCATATATTTT. The full variable domain, completed using reference TRBV29-1 and TRBJ1-3, is SAVISQKPSRDICQRGTSLTIQCQVDSQVTMMFWYRQQPGQSLTLIATANQGSEATYESGFVIDKFPISRPNLTFSTLTVSNMSPEDSSIYLCSVDSGQGGGNTIYFGEGSWLTVV.

The chain couples TRBV7-2 to TRBJ2-1; 8 nucleotides line up with TRBD2. The V gene's germline CDR1 is SGHTA and CDR2 FQGNSA. This CDR3 has 15 residues. V was clipped by 4 bases and J by 0 bases; unmatched bases: 2. CDR3 DNA: TGTGCCAGCAGCTCGGGGGGGCGCTCCTACAATGAGCAGTTCTTC. As protein: CASSSGGRSYNEQFF.

This clone came up a few times. The chain couples TRBV7-9 to TRBJ2-5, with 11 bases fitting TRBD2. Unmatched junction bases numbered 13, after V lost 4 bases and J lost 9 bases. The CDR3 is made up of 16 amino acids. The germline CDR1 and CDR2 sequences are SEHNR and FQNEAQ (reference sequence). The CDR3 loop reads CASSSHRLAGTLAQYF. The CDR3, as DNA: TGTGCCAGCAGCTCCCATCGACTAGCGGGGACGCTGGCCCAGTACTTC. Full variable domain (outside the CDR3, taken from reference TRBV7-9 and TRBJ2-5): DTGVSQNPRHKITKRGQNVTFRCDPISEHNRLYWYRQTLGQGPEFLTYFQNEAQLEKSRLLSDRFSAERPKGSFSTLEIQRTEQGDSAMYLCASSSHRLAGTLAQYFGPGTRLLVL.